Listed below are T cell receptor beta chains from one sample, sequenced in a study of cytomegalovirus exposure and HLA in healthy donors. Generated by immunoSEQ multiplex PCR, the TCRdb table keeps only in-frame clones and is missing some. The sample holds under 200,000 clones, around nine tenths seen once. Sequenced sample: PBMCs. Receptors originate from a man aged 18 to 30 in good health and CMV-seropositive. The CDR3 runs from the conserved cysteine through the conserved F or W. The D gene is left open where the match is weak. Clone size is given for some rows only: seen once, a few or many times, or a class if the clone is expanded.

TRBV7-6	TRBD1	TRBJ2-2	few	TGTGCCAGCAGCACGGGGACAGGGGGTCTCGGGGAGCTGTTTTTT	CASSTGTGGLGELFF
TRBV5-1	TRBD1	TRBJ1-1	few	TGCGCCAGCAGCTCCGGGACAGGAATGAACACTGAAGCTTTCTTT	CASSSGTGMNTEAFF
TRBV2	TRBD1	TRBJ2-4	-	TGTGCCAGCAGTTCAGGGGGCCCCTCCATTCAGTACTTC	CASSSGGPSIQYF
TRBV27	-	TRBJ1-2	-	TGTGCCAGCAGTTTGGCGGAGAACTATGGCTACACCTTC	CASSLAENYGYTF
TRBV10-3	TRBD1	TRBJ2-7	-	TGTGCCATGGCCCCCGGGACAGGGGAAGACGAGCAGTACTTC	CAMAPGTGEDEQYF
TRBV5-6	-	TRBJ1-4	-	TGTGCCAGCAGCTTGGGGGCAGCTAATGAAAAACTGTTTTTT	CASSLGAANEKLFF
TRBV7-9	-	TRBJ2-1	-	TGTGCCAGCAGCCCACAGGCTGACAAGTTGGGACAGTTCTTC	CASSPQADKLGQFF
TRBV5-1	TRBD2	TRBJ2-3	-	TGCGCCAGCAGCTTGGGGACTAGCGGAACAGATACGCAGTATTTT	CASSLGTSGTDTQYF
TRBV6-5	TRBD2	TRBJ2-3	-	TGTGCCAGCAGTTATTTTAGCGGGGGCACAGATACGCAGTATTTT	CASSYFSGGTDTQYF
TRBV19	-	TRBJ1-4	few	TGTGCCAGTAGTCTGCTCTCGGAACTGTTTTTT	CASSLLSELFF
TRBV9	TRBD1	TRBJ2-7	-	TGTGCCAGCAGCCCAGGGGGGACAGGGAACTACGAGCAGTACTTC	CASSPGGTGNYEQYF
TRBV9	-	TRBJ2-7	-	TGTGCCAGCAGCGTAGCGATTGCCCCTGGAGGGCCCTCCTACGAGCAGTACTTC	CASSVAIAPGGPSYEQYF
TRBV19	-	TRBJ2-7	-	TGTGCCAGTAGTAGACAGACTTCCTACGAGCAGTACTTC	CASSRQTSYEQYF
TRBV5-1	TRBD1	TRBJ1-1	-	TGCGCCAGCCGGACAGGGTTTCGGAACACTGAAGCTTTCTTT	CASRTGFRNTEAFF
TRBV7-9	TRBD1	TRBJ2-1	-	TGTGCCAGCGCTGGGCCACAGGGGGTACGTGTCGATGAGCAGTTCTTC	CASAGPQGVRVDEQFF
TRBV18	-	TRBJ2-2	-	TGTGCCAGCTCACCATCTGGCGGATCGAACACCGGGGAGCTGTTTTTT	CASSPSGGSNTGELFF
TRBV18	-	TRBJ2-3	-	TGTGCCAGCTCAAAACGGGGCACAGATACGCAGTATTTT	CASSKRGTDTQYF
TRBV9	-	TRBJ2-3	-	TGTGCCAGCAGCAGACTTGGTAGCGCACACAGCACAGATACGCAGTATTTT	CASSRLGSAHSTDTQYF
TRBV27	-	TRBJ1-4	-	TGTGCCAGCAGCCGCGGGACTCCTGCAACTAATGAAAAACTGTTTTTT	CASSRGTPATNEKLFF
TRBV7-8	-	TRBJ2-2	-	TGTGCCAGCAGCTTAATCTGGGAGGCCGGGGAGCTGTTTTTT	CASSLIWEAGELFF
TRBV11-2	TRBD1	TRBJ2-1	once	TGTGCCAGCAGCTTAGGTACAGGGGGAAGATACAATGAGCAGTTCTTC	CASSLGTGGRYNEQFF
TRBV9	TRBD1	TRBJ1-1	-	TGTGCCAGCAGCGCGAGACAGGGGTTACTTGTTCCTGAAGCTTTCTTT	CASSARQGLLVPEAFF
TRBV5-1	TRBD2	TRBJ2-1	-	TGCGCCAGCAGCCCGGGACTAGCGGGAGACTCCTACAATGAGCAGTTCTTC	CASSPGLAGDSYNEQFF
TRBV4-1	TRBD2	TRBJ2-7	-	TGCGCCAGCAGCCAAGTCGGCCTAGCGGGGGACGAGCAGTACTTC	CASSQVGLAGDEQYF
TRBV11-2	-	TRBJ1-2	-	TGTGCCAGCAAATTAAACTATGGCTACACCTTC	CASKLNYGYTF
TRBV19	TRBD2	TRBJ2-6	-	TGTGCCAGTACCCTCCGCGGGAGCTCTGGGGCCAACGTCCTGACTTTC	CASTLRGSSGANVLTF